This T cell receptor beta chain was captured in a study of shared clonotypes between healthy human individuals. Study details: Donors had three CD4 naive, three CD4 memory, two CD8 naive and one CD8 memory plate apiece.

Donation came from healthy HIV-negative adults that had no recent acute infections or vaccinations. V lost 4 bases and J 0 bases, leaving 11 bases between the germline ends. The CDR3 length is 15 residues. CDR1 SGHNT and CDR2 YYREEE come from the germline V gene (reference sequence). Generated by immunoSEQ multiplex PCR, the TCRdb table keeps only in-frame clones and is missing some. The sample holds approximately 1.5 million clones, approximately 98% seen once. Sequencing was carried out using naive CD4+ T cells sorted from blood. Regarding subset: CD45RA+ positively selected. The genes are TRBV5-4 and TRBJ2-1; D uncertain. This receptor was taken from a man aged 25-40 years in good health. CDR3 amino acids: CASSGRLSSYNEQFF. Here the CDR3 DNA reads TGTGCCAGCAGCGGGCGGTTAAGCTCCTACAATGAGCAGTTCTTC.